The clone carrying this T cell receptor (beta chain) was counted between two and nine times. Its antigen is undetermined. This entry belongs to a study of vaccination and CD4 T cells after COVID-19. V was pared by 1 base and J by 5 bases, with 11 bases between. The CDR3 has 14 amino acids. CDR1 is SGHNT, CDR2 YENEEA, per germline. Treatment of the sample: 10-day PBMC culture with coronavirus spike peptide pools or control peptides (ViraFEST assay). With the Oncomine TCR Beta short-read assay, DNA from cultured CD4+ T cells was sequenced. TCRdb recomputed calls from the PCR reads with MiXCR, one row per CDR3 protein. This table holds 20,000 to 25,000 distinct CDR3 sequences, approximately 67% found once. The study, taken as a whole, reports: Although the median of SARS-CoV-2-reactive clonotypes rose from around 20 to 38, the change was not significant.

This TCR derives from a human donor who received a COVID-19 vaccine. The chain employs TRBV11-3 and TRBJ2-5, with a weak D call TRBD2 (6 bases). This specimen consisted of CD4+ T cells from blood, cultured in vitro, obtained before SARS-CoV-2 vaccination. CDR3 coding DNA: TGTGCCAGCAGCTTAGGGAGGGTACGGGAGACCCAGTACTTC. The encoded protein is CASSLGRVRETQYF.